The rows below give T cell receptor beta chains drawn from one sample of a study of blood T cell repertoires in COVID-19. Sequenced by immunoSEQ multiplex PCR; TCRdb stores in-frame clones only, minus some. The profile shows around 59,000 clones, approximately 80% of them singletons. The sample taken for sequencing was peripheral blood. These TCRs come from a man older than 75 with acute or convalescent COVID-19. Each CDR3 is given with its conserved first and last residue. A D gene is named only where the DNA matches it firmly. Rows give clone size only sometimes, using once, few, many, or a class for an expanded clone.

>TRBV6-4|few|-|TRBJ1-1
TGTGCCAGCGACCCGGACACCCAGCTGGTGACTGAAGCTTTCTTT
CASDPDTQLVTEAFF
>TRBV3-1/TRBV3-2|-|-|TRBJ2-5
TGTGCCAGCGGAGGGGGCAGCCAAGAGACCCAGTACTTC
CASGGGSQETQYF
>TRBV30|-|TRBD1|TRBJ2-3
TGTGCCTGGGATGTGGGACAGTTCGCGGATACGCAGTATTTT
CAWDVGQFADTQYF
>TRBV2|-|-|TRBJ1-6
TGTGCCAGCAAAACCGACTTCTATAATTCACCCCTCCACTTT
CASKTDFYNSPLHF
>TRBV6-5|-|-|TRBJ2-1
TGTGCCAGCAGATTAAGCGGAGGCTCCTACAATGAGCAGTTCTTC
CASRLSGGSYNEQFF
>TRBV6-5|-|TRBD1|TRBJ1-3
TGTGCCAGCACGCACAGGGGATCAGGAAACACCATATATTTT
CASTHRGSGNTIYF
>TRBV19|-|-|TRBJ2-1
TGTGCCAGTAGTACCACAGACGGCAATGAGCAGTTCTTC
CASSTTDGNEQFF
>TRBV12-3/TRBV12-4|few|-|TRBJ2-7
TGTGCCAGCAGTTCGATCGGTTACGAGCAGTACTTC
CASSSIGYEQYF
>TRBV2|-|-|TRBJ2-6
TGTGCCAGCAAGCGGGCGACCTCTGGGGCCAACGTCCTGACTTTC
CASKRATSGANVLTF
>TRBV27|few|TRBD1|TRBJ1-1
TGTGCCAGCAGTCTTCGACAGGGAGAAGCTTTCTTT
CASSLRQGEAFF
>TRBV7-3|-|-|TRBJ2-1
TGTGCCAGCTCCCAACCAGCGGGCGCTTACAATGAGCAGTTCTTC
CASSQPAGAYNEQFF
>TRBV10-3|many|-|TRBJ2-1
TGTGCCATCAGTGAGTCAGTGACAGGAGACAATGAGCAGTTCTTC
CAISESVTGDNEQFF
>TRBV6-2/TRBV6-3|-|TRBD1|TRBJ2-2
TGTGCCAGCAGTTCTACCTGGACAGGGAACACCGGGGAGCTGTTTTTT
CASSSTWTGNTGELFF
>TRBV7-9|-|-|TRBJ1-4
TGTGCCAGCAGCCCCCGGGGATGGAATGAAAAACTGTTTTTT
CASSPRGWNEKLFF
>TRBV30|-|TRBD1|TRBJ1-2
TGTGCCTGGAGTCATGAGGACAGGGGGCCTGGCTACACCTTC
CAWSHEDRGPGYTF
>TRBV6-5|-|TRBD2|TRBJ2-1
TGTGCCAGCAGTTACGGGACTAGGGACAATGAGCAGTTCTTC
CASSYGTRDNEQFF